This T cell receptor (beta chain) was retrieved from a study of T cells in Graves' hyperthyroidism and ophthalmopathy. RNA transcripts served as the template for amplifying TCR beta CDR3 regions. Using the HTBI primer set, a first-round RT-PCR was run on the TCR CDR3. TCRdb independently ran MiXCR on the multiplex PCR reads; one entry per CDR3 protein. The sample has 200,000 to 250,000 distinct CDR3 sequences, over 15% seen once. This clonotype has a count of ten or more. This CDR3 spans 18 amino acids. The V gene end was trimmed by 5 bases and the J gene end by 3 bases; junction bases not matched to a gene: 9. The germline V gene has CDR1 LGHDT and CDR2 YNNKEL (reference sequence).

This chain links TRBV3-1 with TRBJ2-3; 15 bases map to TRBD2. This TCR was sampled from a woman younger than 30 with Graves' ophthalmopathy. Sequencing was carried out using blood. The CDR3 DNA follows: TGTGCCAGCAGCGAAGGACTAGCGGGAGGGAGTCGTACAGATACGCAGTATTTT. Protein product: CASSEGLAGGSRTDTQYF.